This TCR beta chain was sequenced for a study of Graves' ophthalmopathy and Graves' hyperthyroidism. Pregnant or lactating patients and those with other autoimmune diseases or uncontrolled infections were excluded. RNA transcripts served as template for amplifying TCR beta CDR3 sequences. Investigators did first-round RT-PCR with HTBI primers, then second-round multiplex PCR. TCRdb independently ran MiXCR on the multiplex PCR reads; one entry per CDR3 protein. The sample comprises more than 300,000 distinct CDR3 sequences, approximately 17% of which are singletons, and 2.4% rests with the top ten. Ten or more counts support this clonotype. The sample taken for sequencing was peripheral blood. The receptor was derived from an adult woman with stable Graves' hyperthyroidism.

The CDR3 protein is CASSFPGSGQNGYF. DNA of the CDR3: TGTGCCAGCAGTTTCCCGGGCTCGGGGCAGAATGGGTACTTC. The chain recombines TRBV12-3 or TRBV12-4 with TRBJ2-7; the D gene could be TRBD1 or TRBD2 (5 bases each). The CDR3 has 14 residues. Trimming cost V 3 bases and J 12 bases, with 21 bases left between them.